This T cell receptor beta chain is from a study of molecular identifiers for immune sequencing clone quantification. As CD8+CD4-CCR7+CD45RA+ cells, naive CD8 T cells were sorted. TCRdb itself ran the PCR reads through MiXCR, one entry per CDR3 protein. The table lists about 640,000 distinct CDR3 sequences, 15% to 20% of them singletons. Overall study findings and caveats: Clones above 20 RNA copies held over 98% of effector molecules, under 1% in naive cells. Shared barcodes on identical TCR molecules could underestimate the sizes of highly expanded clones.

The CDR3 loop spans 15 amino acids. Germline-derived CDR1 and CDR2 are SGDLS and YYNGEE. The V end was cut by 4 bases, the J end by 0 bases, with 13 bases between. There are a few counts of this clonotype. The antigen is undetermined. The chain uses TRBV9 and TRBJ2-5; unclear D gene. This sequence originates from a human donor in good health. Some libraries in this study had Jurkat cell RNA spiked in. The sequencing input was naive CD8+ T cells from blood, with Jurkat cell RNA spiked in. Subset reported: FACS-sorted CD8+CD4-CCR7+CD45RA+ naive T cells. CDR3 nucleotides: TGTGCCAGCAGCATAGATGGGCTATACCAAGAGACCCAGTACTTC. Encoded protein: CASSIDGLYQETQYF. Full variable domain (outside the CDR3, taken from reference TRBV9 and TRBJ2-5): DSGVTQTPKHLITATGQRVTLRCSPRSGDLSVYWYQQSLDQGLQFLIQYYNGEERAKGNILERFSAQQFPDLHSELNLSSLELGDSALYFCASSIDGLYQETQYFGPGTRLLVL.